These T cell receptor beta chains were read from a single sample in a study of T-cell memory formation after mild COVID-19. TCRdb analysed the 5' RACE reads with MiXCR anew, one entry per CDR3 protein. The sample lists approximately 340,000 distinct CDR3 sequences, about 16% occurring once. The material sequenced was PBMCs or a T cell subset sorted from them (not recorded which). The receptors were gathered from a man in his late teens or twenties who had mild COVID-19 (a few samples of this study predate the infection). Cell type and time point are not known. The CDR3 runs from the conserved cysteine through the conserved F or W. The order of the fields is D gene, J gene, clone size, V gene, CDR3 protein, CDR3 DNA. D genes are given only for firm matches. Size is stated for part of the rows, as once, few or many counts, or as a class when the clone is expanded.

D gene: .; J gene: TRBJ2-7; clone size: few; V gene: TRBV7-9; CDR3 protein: CASSLALGGGASGYEQYF; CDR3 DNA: TGTGCCAGCAGCTTAGCCCTCGGGGGAGGAGCCAGTGGGTACGAGCAGTACTTC
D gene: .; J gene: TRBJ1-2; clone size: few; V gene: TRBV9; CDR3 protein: CASSAGTVSGYTF; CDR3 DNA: TGTGCCAGCAGTGCCGGGACGGTGTCTGGCTACACCTTC
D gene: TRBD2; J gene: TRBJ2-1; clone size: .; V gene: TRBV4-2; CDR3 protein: CASSQVGISGGFNEQFF; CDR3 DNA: TGTGCCAGCAGCCAAGTTGGAATTAGCGGGGGCTTTAATGAGCAGTTCTTC
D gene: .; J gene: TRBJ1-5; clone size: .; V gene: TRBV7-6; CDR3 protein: CASSQGTNQPQHF; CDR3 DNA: TGTGCCAGCAGCCAAGGGACCAATCAGCCCCAGCATTTT
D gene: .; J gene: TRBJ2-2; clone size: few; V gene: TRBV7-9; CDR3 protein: CASSSSREGTTGELFF; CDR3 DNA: TGTGCCAGCAGCTCTTCCCGAGAGGGAACAACCGGGGAGCTGTTTTTT
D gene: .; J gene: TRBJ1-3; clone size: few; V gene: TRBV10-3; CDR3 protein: CAISETLSGNTIYF; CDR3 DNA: TGTGCCATCAGTGAGACGCTCTCTGGAAACACCATATATTTT
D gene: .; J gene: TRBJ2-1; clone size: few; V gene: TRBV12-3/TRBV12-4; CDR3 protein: CASSSPGTGNNEQFF; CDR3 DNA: TGTGCCAGCAGCTCCCCGGGGACTGGAAACAATGAGCAGTTCTTC
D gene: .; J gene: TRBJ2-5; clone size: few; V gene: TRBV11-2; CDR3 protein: CASRPLRGEAQETQYF; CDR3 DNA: TGTGCCAGCAGACCTTTACGGGGCGAAGCGCAAGAGACCCAGTACTTC
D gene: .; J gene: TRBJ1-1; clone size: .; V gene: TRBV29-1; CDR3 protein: CSVGFMNTEAFF; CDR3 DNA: TGCAGCGTTGGGTTTATGAACACTGAAGCTTTCTTT
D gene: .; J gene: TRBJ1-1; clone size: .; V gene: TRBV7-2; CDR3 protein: CASSLNIMNTEAFF; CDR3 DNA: TGTGCCAGCAGCTTAAACATTATGAACACTGAAGCTTTCTTT
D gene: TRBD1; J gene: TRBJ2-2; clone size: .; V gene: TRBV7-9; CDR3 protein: CASSLPSGQRRTGELFF; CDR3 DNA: TGTGCCAGCAGCTTACCCTCGGGACAGAGACGTACCGGGGAGCTGTTTTTT
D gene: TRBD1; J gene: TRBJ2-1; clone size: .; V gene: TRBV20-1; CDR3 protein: CSARDPGTGGNEQFF; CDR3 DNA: TGCAGTGCTAGAGATCCAGGGACAGGGGGTAATGAGCAGTTCTTC
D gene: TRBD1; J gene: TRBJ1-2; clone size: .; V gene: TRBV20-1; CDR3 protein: CSARVQGVNYGYTF; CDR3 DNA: TGCAGTGCTAGAGTCCAGGGGGTTAACTATGGCTACACCTTC
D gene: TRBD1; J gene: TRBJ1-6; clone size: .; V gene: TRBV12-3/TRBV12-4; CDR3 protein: CASSLSGGQGGSPLHF; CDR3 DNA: TGTGCCAGCAGCCTATCGGGGGGACAGGGTGGTTCACCCCTCCACTTT
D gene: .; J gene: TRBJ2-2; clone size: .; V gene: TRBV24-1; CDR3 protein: CATSDYRVLRSTGELFF; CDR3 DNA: TGTGCCACCAGTGATTATCGGGTCTTGAGATCCACCGGGGAGCTGTTTTTT
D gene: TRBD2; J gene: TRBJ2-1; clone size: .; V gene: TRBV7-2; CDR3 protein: CASSLVGTSGGWDEQFF; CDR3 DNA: TGTGCCAGCAGCTTAGTCGGGACTAGCGGGGGATGGGATGAGCAGTTCTTC
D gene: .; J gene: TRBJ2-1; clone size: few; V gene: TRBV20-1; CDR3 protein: CSAYGDSHNEQFF; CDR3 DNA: TGCAGTGCGTATGGAGACTCGCACAATGAGCAGTTCTTC
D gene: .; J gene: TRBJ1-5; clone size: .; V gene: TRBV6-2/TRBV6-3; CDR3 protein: CASSRETYQPQHF; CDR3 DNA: TGTGCCAGCAGCCGGGAGACCTATCAGCCCCAGCATTTT
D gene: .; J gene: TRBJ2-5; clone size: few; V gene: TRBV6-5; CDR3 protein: CASSHRVGRRETQYF; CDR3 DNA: TGTGCCAGCAGCCACCGTGTGGGACGAAGGGAGACCCAGTACTTC
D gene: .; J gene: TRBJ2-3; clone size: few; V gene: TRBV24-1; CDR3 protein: CATSAGLLSTDTQYF; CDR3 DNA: TGTGCCACCAGTGCCGGACTCCTTAGCACAGATACGCAGTATTTT
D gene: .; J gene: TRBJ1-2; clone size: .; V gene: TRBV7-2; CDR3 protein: CASSFGGGSGGYTF; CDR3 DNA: TGTGCCAGCAGCTTCGGCGGGGGCTCCGGTGGCTACACCTTC
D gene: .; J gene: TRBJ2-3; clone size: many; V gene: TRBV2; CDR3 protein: CASSDSTDTQYF; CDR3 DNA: TGTGCCAGCAGTGACAGCACAGATACGCAGTATTTT
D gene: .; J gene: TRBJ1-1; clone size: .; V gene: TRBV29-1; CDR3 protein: CSVRAWGSNTEAFF; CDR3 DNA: TGCAGCGTTCGCGCGTGGGGTAGTAACACTGAAGCTTTCTTT
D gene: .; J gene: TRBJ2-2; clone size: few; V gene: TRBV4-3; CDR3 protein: CASSLAERAGELFF; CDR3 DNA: TGCGCCAGCAGCCTGGCCGAGCGGGCCGGGGAGCTGTTTTTT
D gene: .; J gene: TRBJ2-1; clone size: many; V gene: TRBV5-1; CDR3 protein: CASSPIPRGSWNEQFF; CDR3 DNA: TGCGCCAGCAGCCCCATCCCGAGGGGGTCGTGGAATGAGCAGTTCTTC
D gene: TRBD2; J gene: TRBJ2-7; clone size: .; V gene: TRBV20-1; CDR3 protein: CSATSSGASSYEQYF; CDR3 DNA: TGCAGTGCCACCTCCAGCGGGGCCTCCTCCTACGAGCAGTACTTC
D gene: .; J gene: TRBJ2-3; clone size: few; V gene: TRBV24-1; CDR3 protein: CATSDSQLGPLVGSTDTQYF; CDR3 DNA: TGTGCCACCAGTGATTCGCAACTCGGGCCGCTGGTGGGAAGCACAGATACGCAGTATTTT
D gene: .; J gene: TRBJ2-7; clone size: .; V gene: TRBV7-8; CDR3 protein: CASSRSEVYEQYF; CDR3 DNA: TGTGCCAGCAGCCGATCTGAGGTCTACGAGCAGTACTTC
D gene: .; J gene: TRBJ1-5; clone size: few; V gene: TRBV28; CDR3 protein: CASSFPSSPWEHF; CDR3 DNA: TGTGCCAGCAGTTTTCCTTCCTCGCCATGGGAGCATTTT
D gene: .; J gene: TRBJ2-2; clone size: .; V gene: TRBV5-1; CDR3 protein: CASSLQEPNTGELFF; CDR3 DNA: TGCGCCAGCAGCTTGCAGGAGCCGAACACCGGGGAGCTGTTTTTT
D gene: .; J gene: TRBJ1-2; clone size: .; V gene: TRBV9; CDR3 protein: CASSAPGQTGYTF; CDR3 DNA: TGTGCCAGCAGCGCCCCAGGCCAGACTGGCTACACCTTC
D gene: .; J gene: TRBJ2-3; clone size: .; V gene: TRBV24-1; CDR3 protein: CATSDPLAVTGADTQYF; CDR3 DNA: TGTGCCACCAGTGACCCCTTGGCGGTAACGGGCGCAGATACGCAGTATTTT
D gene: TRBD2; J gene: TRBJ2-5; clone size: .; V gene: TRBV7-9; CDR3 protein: CASSPSGLAGFQYF; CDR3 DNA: TGTGCCAGCAGCCCAAGCGGGCTAGCGGGGTTCCAGTACTTC
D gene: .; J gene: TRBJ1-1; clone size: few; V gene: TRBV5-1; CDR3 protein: CASSFGGGNTEAFF; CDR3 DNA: TGCGCCAGCAGCTTTGGCGGTGGCAACACTGAAGCTTTCTTT
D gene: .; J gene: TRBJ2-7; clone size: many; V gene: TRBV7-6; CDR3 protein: CASSLTSSYEQYF; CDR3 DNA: TGTGCCAGCAGCTTAACGAGCTCCTACGAGCAGTACTTC
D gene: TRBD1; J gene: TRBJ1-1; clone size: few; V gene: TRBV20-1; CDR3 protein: CRYDRVTEAFF; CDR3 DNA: TGCAGGTACGACAGGGTCACTGAAGCTTTCTTT
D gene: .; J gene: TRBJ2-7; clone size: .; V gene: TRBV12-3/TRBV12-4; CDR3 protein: CASATGRSREQYF; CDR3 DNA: TGTGCCAGCGCGACAGGTAGATCGAGAGAGCAGTACTTC
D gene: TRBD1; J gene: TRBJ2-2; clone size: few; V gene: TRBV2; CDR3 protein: CASTMIRDREGGELFF; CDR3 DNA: TGTGCCAGCACAATGATCCGGGACAGGGAAGGCGGGGAGCTGTTTTTT
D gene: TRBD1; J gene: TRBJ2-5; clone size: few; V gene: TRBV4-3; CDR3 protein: CASSHGGQGGETQYF; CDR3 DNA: TGCGCCAGCAGCCATGGTGGACAGGGGGGAGAGACCCAGTACTTC